The present TCR beta chain was sequenced within a study of T cells after somatic rescue of genetic block. The length of the CDR3 is 14 residues. CDR1 and CDR2 (germline): SGHRS, YFSETQ. The trim removed 4 bases at V and 3 bases at J, leaving 5 bases unmatched. Data came from immunoSEQ multiplex PCR; TCRdb stores just in-frame clones and leaves some out. The table records roughly 11,000 clones, 71% of them present only once. The sequence was obtained from a boy aged 10-17 years. Sequenced sample: peripheral blood mononuclear cells (PBMCs). This sequence joins TRBV5-1 and TRBJ2-7; TRBD2 aligns across 9 bases. The CDR3 loop reads CASSRPAGGYEQYF. The DNA for the CDR3 is TGCGCCAGCAGCCGTCCAGCGGGAGGCTACGAGCAGTACTTC.